Included here is one T cell receptor (beta chain) sequence, with context. The sample comes from a study of blood T cell repertoires in COVID-19. Study at large: COVID-19 samples, acute and convalescent, were from the United States, Italy and Spain. PBMCs, B-cell-depleted T cells, or T cells provided the cDNA or gDNA that made up the material.

Source study methods: Estimated nucleated cell counts came from reference gene primer amplification. Repertoires were generated with immunoSEQ multiplex PCR, while TCRdb's copy carries only in-frame clones and drops some. V and J calls and clone size are given by that table; D and trimming were obtained from the DNA. The sample records around 150,000 clones, approximately 91% being singletons. V dropped 7 bases and J dropped 4 bases, with 24 bases sitting between them. Germline values: CDR1 SGHRS, CDR2 YFSETQ. This CDR3 contains 18 residues. Sequences were obtained from peripheral blood. The clonotype comes from a man between 50 and 59 years old with active or convalescent COVID-19. This chain links TRBV5-1 with TRBJ2-6; tentative D call: TRBD1 (6 bases). The CDR3 protein is CASSQTRGGSTGANVLTF. In nucleotides, the CDR3 is TGCGCCAGCTCCCAAACTAGAGGGGGATCGACCGGGGCCAACGTCCTGACTTTC.